These 10 T cell receptor beta chains came from one sample sequenced in a study of T-cell memory formation after mild COVID-19. TCRdb called the 5' RACE reads again in MiXCR, with one record for every CDR3 protein. The table shows around 300,000 distinct CDR3 sequences, with roughly 15% occurring only once. The sample comprised PBMCs or a T cell subset sorted from them (not recorded which). All receptors derive from a man between 18 and 35 years old who had mild COVID-19 (a few samples of this study predate the infection). Cell type and time point are not known.

This clonotype was detected only a few times. This chain joins TRBV5-1 and TRBJ2-7; 8 bases are a match to TRBD2. Germline V lookup: CDR1 SGHRS, CDR2 YFSETQ. CDR3 size: 15 residues. Germline trimming cut 0 bases from V and 2 bases from J; bases unmatched to any gene: 4. The CDR3, as DNA: TGCGCCAGCAGCTTGGGAGTAGCGGGGCCCTACGAGCAGTACTTC. Protein sequence: CASSLGVAGPYEQYF. The complete variable domain, with remaining parts taken from reference TRBV5-1 and TRBJ2-7, reads KAGVTQTPRYLIKTRGQQVTLSCSPISGHRSVSWYQQTPGQGLQFLFEYFSETQRNKGNFPGRFSGRQFSNSRSEMNVSTLELGDSALYLCASSLGVAGPYEQYFGPGTRLTVT.

This clonotype occurred many times. V gene TRBV12-3 or TRBV12-4 combines with J gene TRBJ1-5; no clear D gene. Trimming left V 3 bases short and J 3 bases short, with 3 bases between. This CDR3 is 12 amino acids long. CDR3 amino acids: CASSFDNQPQHF. The CDR3 DNA is TGTGCCAGCAGTTTCGACAATCAGCCCCAGCATTTT.

This clonotype has more than one count but fewer than ten. The V call is TRBV6-6, the J call TRBJ2-7; D is unresolved. CDR1 MNHNY and CDR2 SVGAGI come from the germline V gene (reference sequence). The V end lost 3 bases, the J end lost 7 bases, and 13 bases lay between the germline ends. The CDR3 is 13 residues long. The CDR3 sequence: CASSYNRALEQYV. CDR3 sequence (DNA): TGTGCCAGCAGTTATAACCGGGCCCTTGAGCAGTACGTC.

The V and J genes are TRBV7-9 and TRBJ2-1; TRBD1 might be the D (7 bases). CDR1 and CDR2 from the germline V gene are SEHNR and FQNEAQ (reference sequence). V lost 3 bases, J lost 5 bases, and 14 bases lay in between. The CDR3 consists of 15 residues. DNA of the CDR3: TGTGCCAGCAGCTTCGCGGTCAGGGGGGACAATGAGCAGTTCTTC. Translating gives CASSFAVRGDNEQFF. The full variable domain, with the rest looked up from reference TRBV7-9 and TRBJ2-1, is DTGVSQNPRHKITKRGQNVTFRCDPISEHNRLYWYRQTLGQGPEFLTYFQNEAQLEKSRLLSDRFSAERPKGSFSTLEIQRTEQGDSAMYLCASSFAVRGDNEQFFGPGTRLTVL.

This rearrangement joins TRBV28 to TRBJ2-7, with D maybe TRBD1 (6 bases). V was clipped by 1 base and J by 5 bases, with 9 bases between them. The CDR3 has 13 amino acids. CDR1 MDHEN and CDR2 SYDVKM come from the germline V gene. The CDR3 region is CASSLSQGNEQYV. The DNA of the CDR3 is TGTGCCAGCAGTTTATCACAGGGTAACGAGCAGTACGTC.

A few counts support this clonotype. The CDR3 region has the DNA TGCGCCAGCAGCCAAGATGGGGACAGGAACTACAATGAGCAGTTCTTC. It is translated as CASSQDGDRNYNEQFF. V and J are TRBV4-1 and TRBJ2-1, with 8 bases aligning to TRBD1. J gave up 3 bases and V 0 bases, and 4 bases lay outside the gene matches. Germline CDR1 and CDR2: MGHRA and YSYEKL. The CDR3 totals 16 residues.

The chain recombines TRBV6-1 with TRBJ1-1; D remains ambiguous. CDR1 is MNHNS and CDR2 is SASEGT in the germline V gene. The CDR3 is made up of 15 amino acids. Trimming removed 2 bases at V and 0 bases at J, with 10 bases between. This CDR3 is CASSEWNFMNTEAFF. CDR3 nucleotide sequence: TGTGCCAGCAGTGAATGGAACTTCATGAACACTGAAGCTTTCTTT.

The V gene is TRBV24-1, the J gene TRBJ2-3; 8 nucleotides match TRBD1. After removal of 5 bases from V and 5 bases from J, the junction contained 5 bases not matched to a gene. The CDR3 runs 14 residues. The germline V gene encodes CDR1 KGHDR and CDR2 SFDVKD. The CDR3 loop reads CATSGGQGGDTQYF. The DNA for the CDR3 is TGTGCCACCAGTGGAGGACAGGGTGGAGATACGCAGTATTTT.

This clonotype was seen more than once but under ten times. V and J are TRBV24-1 and TRBJ2-3, with 7 bases lining up with TRBD1. The ends lost 4 bases at V and 10 bases at J; junction bases unmatched: 19. This CDR3 has 17 residues. Germline CDR1 KGHDR, CDR2 SFDVKD. CDR3 protein: CATSDIPGQSPRIAQYF. The CDR3 DNA follows: TGTGCCACCAGTGACATACCGGGACAGAGCCCTCGAATCGCGCAGTATTTT.

This clonotype was seen only a few times. The rearrangement uses TRBV7-8 and TRBJ1-1; unclear D gene. The V end lost 3 bases, the J end lost 4 bases, and 12 bases lay between the germline ends. Germline assignment: CDR1 SGHVS and CDR2 FQNEAQ. CDR3 length: 14 residues. DNA for the CDR3: TGTGCCAGCAGCTTCCGATCTTTCAGCACTGAAGCTTTCTTT. Protein sequence: CASSFRSFSTEAFF.